This T cell receptor beta chain was retrieved from a study of human CD8 memory T cell subsets. Looked up from germline, CDR1 is SEHNR and CDR2 is FQNEAQ (reference sequence). This CDR3 contains 16 residues. UMI-labeled 5' RACE was used to make TCR beta libraries. Authors' data handling: Functional CDR3 beta clonotypes numbered roughly 3,000 to 18,000 in each TCR beta library. One entry per CDR3 protein, without DNA, is what TCRdb gives after re-calling the 5' RACE reads. Clone size and V and J calls follow TCRdb, not the original study. This sample's table has 9,500 to 13,000 distinct CDR3 sequences. The term TPEX covered CCR7+ PD-1+ TIGIT+ early memory CD8+ T cells that had exhausted-like traits. PBMC in the sample derive from buffy coats of healthy donors. It was negative magnetic separation that enriched the total CD8+ T cells. The authors obtained RNA from duplicate vials, each holding around 150,000 sorted CD8+ T cells, for every subset.

This clonotype was obtained from a human donor in good health. Sequenced input: CD8+ T cells from PBMCs. V is TRBV7-9 and J is TRBJ2-1; the TCRdb D gene call, TRBD1, has no DNA to confirm it. The CDR3 sequence is CASSSNRDRKDNEQFF.